These T cell receptor beta chains were read from a single sample in a study of sequential checkpoint blockade in melanoma. Profiled with immunoSEQ multiplex PCR; TCRdb holds only in-frame clones, not every one. The repertoire holds 9,500 to 15,000 clones, about 79% seen once, with approximately 7.9% in the top ten. Sequencing used CD8+ T cells sorted from blood (inferred from file names), obtained from a patient given nivolumab and ipilimumab in sequence. The receptors stem from a human donor with melanoma. Each CDR3 is given with its conserved first and last residue. A D gene is named only where the DNA matches it firmly. Rows give clone size only sometimes, using once, few, many, or a class for an expanded clone.

abundance | j_gene | v_gene | d_gene | CDR3nt | CDR3aa
once | TRBJ2-2 | TRBV9 | TRBD2 | TGTGCCAGCGGGGTAGCGGGAGGGGATAACACCGGGGAGCTGTTTTTT | CASGVAGGDNTGELFF
. | TRBJ2-7 | TRBV14 | TRBD2 | TGTGCCAGCAGCCAAGATGGGACTAGCGGGAGTTACTACGAGCAGTACTTC | CASSQDGTSGSYYEQYF
. | TRBJ1-5 | TRBV30 | TRBD1 | TGTGCCTGGAGTGAAAGACAGGGCCATCAGCCCCAGCATTTT | CAWSERQGHQPQHF
. | TRBJ2-2 | TRBV28 | TRBD1 | TGTGCCAGCAGTTCCCCTAACAGGGGGCCGAACACCGGGGAGCTGTTTTTT | CASSSPNRGPNTGELFF
once | TRBJ2-5 | TRBV9 | TRBD2 | TGTGCCAGCAGCGTAGGGGCGGGGGGAGAAGAGACCCAGTACTTC | CASSVGAGGEETQYF
. | TRBJ1-2 | TRBV4-1 | . | TGCGCCAGCAGCCAAGATACCGGGTTGTATGGCTACACCTTC | CASSQDTGLYGYTF
. | TRBJ2-1 | TRBV10-1 | TRBD2 | TGCGCCAGCAGTGCCCCGACTAGCGGGGTGGGTGAGCAGTTCTTC | CASSAPTSGVGEQFF
few | TRBJ2-1 | TRBV19 | TRBD2 | TGTGCCAGTAGCCCGACGGGAGGGAGGGCCTTTGATGAGCAGTTCTTC | CASSPTGGRAFDEQFF
. | TRBJ1-2 | TRBV25-1 | . | TGTGCCAGCAGTGAATCAGGGGAAGTGAGGGGCTACACCTTC | CASSESGEVRGYTF
large | TRBJ1-1 | TRBV14 | . | TGTGCCAGCAGCTCGGGAGGGGCATTGGGCACTGAAGCTTTCTTT | CASSSGGALGTEAFF